Listed below are T cell receptor beta chains from one sample, sequenced in a study of blood T cell repertoires in COVID-19. Method: immunoSEQ multiplex PCR; TCRdb's copy keeps in-frame clones and lacks some. The data show 110,000 to 150,000 clones, about 89% seen once. The sequencing sample was made of PBMCs or T cells enriched from blood (not recorded which). The origin of the receptors is a man in his fifties or sixties who had recovered from COVID-19. The CDR3 runs from the conserved cysteine through the conserved F or W. A D gene is named only where the DNA matches it firmly. The listing skips clone size in some rows; elsewhere it reads once, few, many or a size class.

v_call	d_call	clone_size	j_call	cdr3_aa	cdr3_nt
TRBV10-1	TRBD2	NA	TRBJ2-1	CASSGPGLAGGYEQFF	TGCGCCAGCAGTGGACCGGGACTAGCGGGGGGCTATGAGCAGTTCTTC
TRBV10-3	NA	once	TRBJ2-2	CAIRELTDTGELFF	TGTGCCATCAGAGAATTGACAGACACCGGGGAGCTGTTTTTT
TRBV6-2/TRBV6-3	TRBD2	NA	TRBJ2-3	CASSPGTRLSTDTQYF	TGTGCCAGCAGTCCCGGGACTAGACTTAGCACAGATACGCAGTATTTT
TRBV3-1/TRBV3-2	TRBD1	NA	TRBJ2-3	CASSQGTGDTQYF	TGTGCCAGCAGCCAAGGGACAGGAGATACGCAGTATTTT
TRBV7-8	NA	NA	TRBJ1-6	CASSRVGRDPDF	TGTGCCAGCAGCCGCGTGGGGAGGGATCCAGACTTT
TRBV7-8	NA	NA	TRBJ2-6	CASSSRQQDVLTF	TGTGCCAGCAGCTCGCGACAGCAAGACGTCCTGACTTTC
TRBV5-4	NA	NA	TRBJ1-1	CASSRGHSGAEAFF	TGTGCCAGCAGCAGGGGACACTCCGGGGCTGAAGCTTTCTTT
TRBV5-4	NA	NA	TRBJ2-7	CASSLYWVGGTPGEQYF	TGTGCCAGCAGCTTGTATTGGGTGGGCGGAACGCCGGGAGAGCAGTACTTC
TRBV19	NA	NA	TRBJ1-1	CASREQGSYTEAFF	TGTGCCAGTAGGGAACAGGGCTCGTACACTGAAGCTTTCTTT
TRBV28	TRBD1	NA	TRBJ2-7	CASLSSWDRGIFQYF	TGTGCCAGCTTAAGTTCGTGGGACAGGGGGATCTTCCAGTACTTC
TRBV12-3/TRBV12-4	TRBD2	NA	TRBJ2-5	CASRGTIQETQYF	TGTGCCAGCAGGGGGACTATCCAAGAGACCCAGTACTTC